This is a list of T cell receptor beta chains from one sample in a study of blood T cell repertoires in COVID-19. Method: immunoSEQ multiplex PCR; TCRdb's copy keeps in-frame clones and lacks some. The sample includes 310,000 or so clones, over 75% of them seen just once. The sample was peripheral blood. These receptors were taken from a woman between 50 and 59 years old with active or convalescent COVID-19. CDR3s include the opening cysteine and the closing phenylalanine or tryptophan. The D gene is left open where the match is weak. The size field is filled for only some rows; it gives once, few, many or a size class.

-	TRBV5-1	once	14	TRBJ1-4	TGCGCCAGCAGCTCCCAGGGGAGGGATGAAAAACTGTTTTTT	CASSSQGRDEKLFF
TRBD1	TRBV6-2/TRBV6-3	-	12	TRBJ1-1	TGTGCCAGCAGTTACCCGGGACAGGGGCAATTCTTT	CASSYPGQGQFF
TRBD1	TRBV6-2/TRBV6-3	-	15	TRBJ1-5	TGTGCCAGCAGTAAGGGACAGTTAAGCAATCAGCCCCAGCATTTT	CASSKGQLSNQPQHF
-	TRBV4-3	-	13	TRBJ1-1	TGCGCCAGCAGCCAAGACATGGCCGCTGAAGCTTTCTTT	CASSQDMAAEAFF
-	TRBV5-1	-	15	TRBJ2-1	TGCGCCAGCAGCTTCCAGGGGACCTCCTACAATGAGCAGTTCTTC	CASSFQGTSYNEQFF
TRBD1	TRBV4-3	-	16	TRBJ2-7	TGCGCCAGCAGCCAAGACCGACAGGGCCGCTCCTACGAGCAGTACTTC	CASSQDRQGRSYEQYF
TRBD1	TRBV19	-	14	TRBJ1-5	TGTGCCACTCGAGGACAGGGAGGCAATCAGCCCCAGCATTTT	CATRGQGGNQPQHF
-	TRBV4-3	-	14	TRBJ1-1	TGCGCCAGCAGCCAAGAGTCCGGAGGGCTGGAAGCTTTCTTT	CASSQESGGLEAFF
-	TRBV27	few	15	TRBJ2-7	TGTGCCAGCAGCGGGGGACTCCCAAGAGTATACGAGCAGTACTTC	CASSGGLPRVYEQYF
-	TRBV6-2/TRBV6-3	-	11	TRBJ2-3	TGTGCCAGCAGTTCAACAGATACGCAGTATTTT	CASSSTDTQYF